What follows are 18 T cell receptor beta chains derived from one specimen sequenced in a study of post-analysis software for immune sequencing data. Regarding the study as a whole: About 5 TRBV segments were more frequent in patients than controls; TRBV5-6, TRBV5-1 and TRBV20-1 belonged to this group.

The antigens of these receptors remain unknown. Every TCR beta cDNA library bore unique molecular identifiers. TCRdb re-called the PCR reads through MiXCR, storing one row per CDR3 protein. Of about 380,000 distinct CDR3 sequences detected, around 37% appear once; the ten largest clones hold 13%. Sequencing input: blood. The receptors derive from a girl between 10 and 17 years old with multiple sclerosis.

The rearrangement joins TRBV20-1 to TRBJ1-5, with D possibly being TRBD1 (5 bases). CDR1 is DFQATT, CDR2 SNEGSKA, per germline (reference sequence). V lost 3 bases and J lost 7, with 10 bases in between. The CDR3 length is 12 residues. CDR3 sequence: CSASPSGQPQHF. CDR3 sequence (DNA): TGCAGTGCTAGCCCCTCAGGGCAGCCCCAGCATTTT.

The table lists this clonotype with a few counts. V usage is TRBV20-1 and J usage is TRBJ2-3; the match to TRBD2 covers 8 bases. Trimming took 0 bases from V and 1 from J; bases not matched to a gene: 3. Germline CDR1 and CDR2: DFQATT and SNEGSKA (reference sequence). The CDR3 runs to 15 residues. CDR3 bases: TGCAGTGCTAGAGATGACGGGGGGGGCACAGATACGCAGTATTTT. Protein: CSARDDGGGTDTQYF.

This rearrangement joins TRBV6-5 to TRBJ2-7, with D hard to call. Germline V CDR1 and CDR2: MNHEY, SVGAGI. CDR3 length equals 18 residues. V lost 0 bases to trimming and J lost 2 bases, with 20 bases between them. Here the CDR3 reads CASSYSKPVNQPAYEQYF. DNA for the CDR3: TGTGCCAGCAGTTACTCGAAGCCGGTCAATCAGCCCGCCTACGAGCAGTACTTC.

This clonotype was found a few times. The rearrangement links TRBV5-1 to TRBJ1-2, with a tentative D call TRBD1 (5 bases). Trimming took off 4 bases at V and 4 bases at J, with 14 bases between the two ends. CDR1 is SGHRS and CDR2 is YFSETQ in the germline V gene. The CDR3 covers 14 residues. The CDR3 loop reads CASSPGGFSYGYTF. In DNA form, the CDR3 reads TGCGCCAGCAGCCCTGGGGGGTTCAGCTATGGCTACACCTTC.

The chain has TRBV5-1 and TRBJ2-5; TRBD1 aligns across 7 bases. Per germline, CDR1 SGHRS and CDR2 YFSETQ. The J segment lost 2 bases and the V segment lost 0 bases, leaving 4 bases of the junction unmatched. The CDR3 runs 15 residues. The CDR3 bases are TGCGCCAGCAGCTTGGGGGGACAGCCACAAGAGACCCAGTACTTC. Its protein product is CASSLGGQPQETQYF.

This rearrangement joins TRBV7-3 to TRBJ2-1; no clear D. CDR3 length: 12 amino acids. Germline lookup yields CDR1 SGHTA and CDR2 FQGTGA. Trimming took 1 base from V and 7 from J, leaving 5 bases between them. CDR3 protein: CASSLNGNEQFF. CDR3 DNA: TGTGCCAGCAGCTTAAATGGAAATGAGCAGTTCTTC.

This clonotype has just one count. Germline is not matched at one junction end, which may reflect a read error. V and J are TRBV7-9 and TRBJ2-2; D perhaps matches TRBD1 (6 bases). Per the germline V gene, CDR1 is SEHNR and CDR2 is FQNEAQ (reference sequence). There are 16 residues in the CDR3. CDR3 loop: CACSRARGIGTGELFF. CDR3 nucleotides: TGTGCCTGCAGCCGTGCCAGGGGCATAGGTACCGGGGAGCTGTTTTTT.

The chain is built from TRBV7-2 and TRBJ2-4; D is perhaps TRBD1 (5 bases). The CDR3 covers 12 residues. Between the trimmed V and J ends, which lost 5 bases and 6 bases, there was a span of 8 bases. Germline V gene data show CDR1 as SGHTA and CDR2 as FQGNSA. CDR3 DNA: TGTGCCAGCAGCCTAACAGGAAACATTCAGTACTTC. Its translation is CASSLTGNIQYF.

This chain joins TRBV28 and TRBJ2-7; 8 nucleotides line up with TRBD1. V lost 3 bases to trimming and J lost 1 base; unmatched junction nucleotides: 14. Germline V gene sequence: CDR1 MDHEN, CDR2 SYDVKM. The CDR3 loop spans 18 amino acids. The CDR3, as DNA: TGTGCCAGCAGTTTCGCCTGGACTCGACAGGGGCCTTCCTACGAGCAGTACTTC. Protein sequence: CASSFAWTRQGPSYEQYF.

V usage is TRBV15 and J usage is TRBJ2-5; D gene ambiguous. Germline assignment: CDR1 LNHNV and CDR2 YYDKDF (reference sequence). The CDR3 extends over 16 amino acids. Trimming took off 2 bases at V and 0 bases at J, with 13 bases between the two ends. CDR3 loop: CATSRTHRHYQETQYF. In DNA, the CDR3 is TGTGCCACCAGCAGAACCCACAGACATTACCAAGAGACCCAGTACTTC.

The CDR3: CASSSTPRAGANVLTF. The CDR3 DNA is TGTGCCAGCAGCTCTACGCCAAGGGCTGGGGCCAACGTCCTGACTTTC. This sequence joins TRBV7-3 and TRBJ2-6; unclear D gene. The CDR3 consists of 16 residues. Trimming shortened V by 4 bases and J by 2 bases, and 12 bases separated the two germline ends. Germline CDR1 and CDR2: SGHTA and FQGTGA. The full variable domain, rest sourced from reference TRBV7-3 and TRBJ2-6, is GAGVSQTPSNKVTEKGKYVELRCDPISGHTALYWYRQSLGQGPEFLIYFQGTGAADDSGLPNDRFFAVRPEGSVSTLKIQRTERGDSAVYLCASSSTPRAGANVLTFGAGSRLTVL.

The gene calls are TRBV28 and TRBJ2-3, with 10 positions matching TRBD2. The CDR3 has 14 amino acids. Germline V gene lookup returns CDR1 MDHEN and CDR2 SYDVKM. The J segment lost 5 bases and the V segment lost 11 bases, leaving 10 bases of the junction unmatched. DNA for the CDR3: TGTGCCGGCTCCAGCGGGGGGGCGGTAGATACGCAGTATTTT. Residues: CAGSSGGAVDTQYF.

The chain joins TRBV6-2 or TRBV6-3 to TRBJ1-1, with D perhaps matching TRBD1 (5 bases). V lost 6 bases to trimming and J lost 7 bases, with 12 bases between them. The CDR3 has 12 amino acids. Germline CDR1 reads MNHEY; CDR2 reads SVGEGT. DNA of the CDR3: TGTGCCAGCAGCCACGGGACGTTTGAAGCTTTCTTT. It yields the protein CASSHGTFEAFF.

The genes are TRBV20-1 and TRBJ2-1; possible D gene TRBD1, 5 bases. Trimming shortened V by 5 bases and J by 0 bases, and 14 bases separated the two germline ends. This CDR3 comprises 15 residues. Per the germline V gene, CDR1 is DFQATT and CDR2 is SNEGSKA (reference sequence). CDR3 sequence reads: CSAARTSSSYNEQFF. As DNA, the CDR3 is TGCAGTGCTGCACGGACATCGAGCTCCTACAATGAGCAGTTCTTC.

The genes are TRBV5-1 and TRBJ2-2, with D perhaps given as TRBD1 or TRBD2 (5 bases each). With 3 bases removed from V and 6 bases from J, the gap between germline ends came to 21 bases. The germline V gene has CDR1 SGHRS and CDR2 YFSETQ. The CDR3 has 17 amino acids. The CDR3: CASSSMSGTVRSGELFF. CDR3 nucleotides: TGCGCCAGCAGCTCGATGTCAGGGACGGTTAGGTCCGGGGAGCTGTTTTTT.

This clonotype was observed a handful of times. The V and J genes are TRBV20-1 and TRBJ2-7, with a weak D call TRBD2 (6 bases). Germline values: CDR1 DFQATT, CDR2 SNEGSKA (reference sequence). Trimming took 1 base from V and 4 from J, leaving 14 bases between them. This CDR3 comprises 14 residues. The CDR3 DNA sequence: TGCAGTGCTAGAGTCCCCGGGAGTGGTTACGAGCAGTACTTC. Amino acids: CSARVPGSGYEQYF.

This chain uses TRBV29-1 with TRBJ2-3, with a tentative D call TRBD1 (6 bases). The CDR3 has 12 residues. Germline V gene lookup returns CDR1 SQVTM and CDR2 ANQGSEA. V shed 1 base and J shed 10 bases, with 12 bases lying between them. Here the CDR3 reads CSVEGARGAQYF. CDR3 coding DNA: TGCAGCGTTGAAGGGGCCAGGGGTGCGCAGTATTTT.

The chain has TRBV14 and TRBJ2-3, with 7 bases matching TRBD1. The CDR3 contains 18 residues. Trimming took 3 bases from V and 0 from J; bases not matched to a gene: 12. Germline V CDR1 and CDR2: SGHDN, FVKESK. The CDR3 region has the DNA TGTGCCAGCAGCCACCGCGCCATGGGGACAGCTAGCACAGATACGCAGTATTTT. It codes for CASSHRAMGTASTDTQYF.